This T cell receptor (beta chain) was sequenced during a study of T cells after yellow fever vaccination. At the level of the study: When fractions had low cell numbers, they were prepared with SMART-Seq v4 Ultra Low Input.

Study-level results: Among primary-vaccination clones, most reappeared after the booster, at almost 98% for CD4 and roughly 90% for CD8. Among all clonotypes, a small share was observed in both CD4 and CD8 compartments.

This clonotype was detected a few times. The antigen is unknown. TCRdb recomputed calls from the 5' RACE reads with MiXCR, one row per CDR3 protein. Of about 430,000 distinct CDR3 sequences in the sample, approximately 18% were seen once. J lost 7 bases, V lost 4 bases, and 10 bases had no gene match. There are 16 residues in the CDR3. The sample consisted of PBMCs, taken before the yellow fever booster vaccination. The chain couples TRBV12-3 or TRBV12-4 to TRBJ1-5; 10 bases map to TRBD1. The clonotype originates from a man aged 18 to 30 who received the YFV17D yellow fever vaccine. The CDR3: CASSWDRGRQEQPQHF. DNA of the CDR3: TGTGCCAGCAGTTGGGACAGGGGAAGGCAAGAGCAGCCCCAGCATTTT.